The T cell receptor (beta chain) described here comes from a study of CD8 T cells in Susac syndrome. Sequencing targeted TCR beta in blood CD8+ and CD4+ T cells. Negative isolation was used for CD8+ and CD4+ T cells, and FACS enrichment was applied to TEMRA cells. Germline V gives CDR1 SGHRS, CDR2 YFSETQ. The length of the CDR3 is 17 residues. V was pared by 0 bases and J by 1 base, with 2 bases of the junction left unmatched. This clonotype has just one count. Reverse transcription of roughly 0.45 to 1 ug RNA was carried out with random hexamers. TCR beta CDR3 was amplified by immunoSEQ covering 54 Vbeta and 13 Jbeta. MiXCR was run by TCRdb on the immunoSEQ multiplex PCR reads, yielding one entry per CDR3 protein. The sample has about 190,000 distinct CDR3 sequences, roughly 94% seen once; the top ten hold approximately 0.1%.

Sequencing used CD4+ T cells from PBMCs. V usage is TRBV5-1 and J usage is TRBJ2-4, with TRBD1 matching 12 bases. This receptor was identified in a human donor in good health. CDR3 residues: CASSLEGQGAAKNIQYF. The CDR3, as DNA: TGCGCCAGCAGCTTGGAGGGACAGGGGGCGGCCAAAAACATTCAGTACTTC.